This TCR beta chain was recorded in a study of shared clonotypes between healthy human individuals (TCRdb year 2020). Notes on the research overall: The cohort comprised two women and three men aged 18 to 49 years. For each donor, three plates each were used for CD4 naive and CD4 memory, two plates were used for CD8 naive, and one plate was used for CD8 memory. The study deeply sequenced blood TCR repertoires of about five healthy adults to estimate repertoire size and the extent of clonotype sharing between individuals. To increase sequencing depth and limit assay-specific biases, different laboratories used diverse techniques to prepare libraries and sequence TCR repertoires. Leukapheresis yielded between about 0.8 and 8.9 billion PBMCs per donor. Results the study describes overall, beyond this receptor: Sharing across several donors was observed for roughly 5.4% of naive CD4, less than 4% of naive CD8, about 2.5% of memory CD4, and approximately 0.41% of memory CD8 clonotypes. Compared with non-shared clonotypes, clonotypes shared by all four sorted-subset donors had higher generation probabilities. Naive subsets generally had larger estimated clonotype richness than memory subsets did. Based on pairwise subsampling, the degree of clonotype sharing among donors was expected to be affected by sequencing depth. The small number of donors limited the genetic and exposure-history diversity represented. Sampling was limited to blood, and TCR repertoires in tissue likely differ from TCR repertoires in blood. Even with the large sequencing depth, rarefaction of the sorted-subset datasets indicated that sequencing was incomplete.

CDR1 is given as SGHTA and CDR2 as FQGNSA, both from the germline V gene. The cysteine opens and the phenylalanine closes a CDR3 of 18 amino acids. The entry retains the CDR3 DNA only, 54 bases that are in frame from base 1. At the junction V is shortened by 4 bases and J by 1 base; bases outside the gene matches: 11. Using the deep immunoSEQ assay, TCR CDR3 regions were amplified from genomic DNA by multiplex PCR. Extracted genomic DNA from each cell subset was spread evenly across all wells of several immunoSEQ 96-well plates, with each plate serving as a replicate. For sorted subsets, 200 ng of genomic DNA, equivalent to 25,000 to 35,000 T cell genomes, went into each replicate PCR. Purified libraries were quantified with a Qubit 3.0 fluorometer, sized on a Bioanalyzer 2100, and re-quantified with the KAPA Library Quantification kit. Each immunoSEQ 96-well plate was sequenced on its own single-read 150-cycle Illumina NextSeq 550 flow cell. The paper's processing steps were these. The immunoSEQ output contained only junctional sequences without quality scores, so filtering could not match that applied to full-length reads. Sequences were annotated with PyIR, a Python wrapper for IgBLAST v1.9, using IMGT germline references to assign V/J genes and CDR3. Reads were filtered out if the reads had weak V/J assignments (E-value above 1e-6), no CDR3, stop codons, out-of-frame junctions, or ambiguous translated residues. V3J clonotypes were defined as sequences sharing the same inferred V gene, J gene, and CDR3 amino acid sequence. Percentage overlap between repertoires was calculated by dividing the number of shared unique clonotypes by the size of the smaller repertoire. Three approaches were used to assess repertoire richness: RTK rarefaction, the Chao1 estimator, and Recon v2.1 estimates of unobserved clonotypes. For all TCRbeta clonotypes obtained by the gDNA method from a few donors, generation probabilities were computed with OLGA. The immuneACCESS repertoire file appears here via TCRdb, limited to in-frame rearrangements. These files lack a portion of the clones; in checked studies, under half of the deficit traces to unresolved V genes, and the cause of the others is not known. V, J and clone size reflect that table, while D and trimming were determined from the DNA. Across this sample there are millions of clones, with about 95% seen only once. 0.13% of the sample belongs to the ten largest clones.

Healthy HIV-negative adults with no recently reported acute infections or vaccinations were included as donors. Every donor was a Caucasian adult residing in Nashville, Tennessee, USA. CD4+ T cells were enriched through magnetic negative selection, after which naive cells were positively selected on CD45RA and the remaining negative fraction served as the memory subset. After blood collection by leukapheresis, PBMCs were isolated using Ficoll-Histopaque density gradient centrifugation and then cryopreserved in the vapor phase of liquid nitrogen. Purity and quantity of every magnetically sorted T cell population were checked by analytical flow cytometry. Each sorted fraction had its genomic DNA isolated and then quantified by UV absorbance on a Nanodrop 2000c. This clone appeared a single time. The clone's antigen remains unknown. Within one base of it there is no much larger clone, and no base qualities were kept.

This clonotype originated in a man between 18 and 35 years old in good health. Sequenced sample: naive CD4+ T cells sorted from blood. This specimen's cell subset or site label, interpreted: CD45RA+ positively selected. Recombination linked TRBV7-2 to TRBJ2-3; TRBD2 fits 10 bases in the junction. The DNA sequence is TGTGCCAGCAGCTCGACTCTTCTAGCGGGAGCAGGCACAGATACGCAGTATTTT. The translation is CASSSTLLAGAGTDTQYF.